This T cell receptor (beta chain) came from a study of response to subunit inactivated influenza vaccine. Each CDR3 protein is one row after TCRdb ran MiXCR on the RT-PCR reads. The data hold 150,000 to 200,000 distinct CDR3 sequences, with 9.5% to 15% observed a single time. This clonotype was seen more than once but under ten times. From germline, CDR1 is LGHNA and CDR2 YSLEER. V dropped 4 bases and J dropped 9; count of bases not matched to a gene: 4. The CDR3 is 15 residues long. These same records also appear under a second study, on T cells expressing NK-cell markers. That report adds: Template switching by 5'RACE with UMIs generated the TCR beta cDNA.

The sequence came from a man between 45 and 60 years old who received an inactivated influenza vaccine. The chain uses TRBV4-3 and TRBJ2-1; 15 positions match TRBD2. The sample consisted of CD8+ T cells sorted from PBMCs, taken about 13 days after vaccination. CDR3 sequence (DNA): TGCGCCAGCAGCCCGGGACTAGCGGGAGGAGCTGAGCAGTTCTTC. As protein: CASSPGLAGGAEQFF.